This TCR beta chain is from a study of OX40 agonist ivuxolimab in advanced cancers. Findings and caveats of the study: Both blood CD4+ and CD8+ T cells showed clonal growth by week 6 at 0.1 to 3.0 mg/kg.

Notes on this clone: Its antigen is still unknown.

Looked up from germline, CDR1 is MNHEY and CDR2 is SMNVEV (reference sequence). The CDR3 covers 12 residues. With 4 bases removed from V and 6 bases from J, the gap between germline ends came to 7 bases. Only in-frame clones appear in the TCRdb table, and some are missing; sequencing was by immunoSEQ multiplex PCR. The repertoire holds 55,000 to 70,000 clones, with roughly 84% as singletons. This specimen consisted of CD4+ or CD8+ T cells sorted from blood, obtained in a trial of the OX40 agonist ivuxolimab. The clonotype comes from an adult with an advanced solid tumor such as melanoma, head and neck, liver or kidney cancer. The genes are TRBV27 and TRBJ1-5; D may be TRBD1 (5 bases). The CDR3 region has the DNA TGTGCCAGCAGTTCTCAGGGTCAGCCCCAGCATTTT. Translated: CASSSQGQPQHF.